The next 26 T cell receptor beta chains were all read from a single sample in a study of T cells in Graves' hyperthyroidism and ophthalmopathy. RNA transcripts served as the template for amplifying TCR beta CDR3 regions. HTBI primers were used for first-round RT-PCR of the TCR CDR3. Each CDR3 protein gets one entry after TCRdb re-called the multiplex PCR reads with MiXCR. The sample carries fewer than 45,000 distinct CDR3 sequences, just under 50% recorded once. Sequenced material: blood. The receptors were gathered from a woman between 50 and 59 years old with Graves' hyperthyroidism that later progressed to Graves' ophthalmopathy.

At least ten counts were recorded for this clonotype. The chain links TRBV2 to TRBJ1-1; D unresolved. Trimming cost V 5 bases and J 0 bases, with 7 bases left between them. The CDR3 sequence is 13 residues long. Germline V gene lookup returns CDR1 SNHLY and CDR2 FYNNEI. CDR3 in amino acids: CASSFGMNTEAFF. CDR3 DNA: TGTGCCAGCAGTTTCGGGATGAACACTGAAGCTTTCTTT.

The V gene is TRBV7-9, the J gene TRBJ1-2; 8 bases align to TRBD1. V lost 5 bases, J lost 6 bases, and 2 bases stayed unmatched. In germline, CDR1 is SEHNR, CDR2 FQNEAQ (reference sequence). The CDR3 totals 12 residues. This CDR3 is CASSPDRDGYTF. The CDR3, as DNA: TGTGCCAGCAGCCCGGACAGGGATGGCTACACCTTC.

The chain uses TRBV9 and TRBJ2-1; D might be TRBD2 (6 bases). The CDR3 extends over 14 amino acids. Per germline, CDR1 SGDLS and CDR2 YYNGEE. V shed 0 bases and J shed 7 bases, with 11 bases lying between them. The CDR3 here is CASSVATGGNEQFF. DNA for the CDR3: TGTGCCAGCAGCGTAGCGACCGGGGGTAATGAGCAGTTCTTC.

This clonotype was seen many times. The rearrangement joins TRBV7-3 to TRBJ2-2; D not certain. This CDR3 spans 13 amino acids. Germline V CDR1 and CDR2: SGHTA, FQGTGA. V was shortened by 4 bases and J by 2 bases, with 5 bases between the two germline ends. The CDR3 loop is CASSSPNTGELFF. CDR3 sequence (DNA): TGTGCCAGCAGCTCACCTAACACCGGGGAGCTGTTTTTT.

CDR3 amino acids: CASRAGLYNEAFF. For the CDR3, the DNA is TGTGCCAGCAGAGCGGGACTCTACAATGAAGCTTTCTTT. The chain employs TRBV7-3 and TRBJ1-1; the D gene is possibly TRBD1 (5 bases). Trimming pared 6 bases from V and 7 bases from J, leaving 15 bases between. The V gene's germline CDR1 is SGHTA and CDR2 FQGTGA. This CDR3 comprises 13 residues.

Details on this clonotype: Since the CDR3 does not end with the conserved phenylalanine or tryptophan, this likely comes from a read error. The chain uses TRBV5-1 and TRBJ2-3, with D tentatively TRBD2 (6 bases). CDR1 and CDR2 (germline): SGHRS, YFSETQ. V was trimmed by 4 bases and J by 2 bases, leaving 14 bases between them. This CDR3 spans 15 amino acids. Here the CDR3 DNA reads TGCGCCAGCAGCCCGGAACTAGCCCACACAGATACGCAGTATTTG. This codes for CASSPELAHTDTQYL.

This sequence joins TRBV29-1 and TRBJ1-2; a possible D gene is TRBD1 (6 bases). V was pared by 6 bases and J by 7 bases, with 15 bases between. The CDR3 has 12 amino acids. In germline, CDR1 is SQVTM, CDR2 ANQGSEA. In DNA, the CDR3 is TGCAGCGTGTTTAACAGGGCTAGTGGCTACACCTTC. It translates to CSVFNRASGYTF.

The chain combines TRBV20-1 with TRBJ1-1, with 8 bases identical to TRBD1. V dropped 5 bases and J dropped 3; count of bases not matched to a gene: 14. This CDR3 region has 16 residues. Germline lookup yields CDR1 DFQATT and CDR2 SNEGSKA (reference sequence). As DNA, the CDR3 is TGCAGTGCTCACTCTGGACAGGGAGGGTCGGACACTGAAGCTTTCTTT. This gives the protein CSAHSGQGGSDTEAFF.

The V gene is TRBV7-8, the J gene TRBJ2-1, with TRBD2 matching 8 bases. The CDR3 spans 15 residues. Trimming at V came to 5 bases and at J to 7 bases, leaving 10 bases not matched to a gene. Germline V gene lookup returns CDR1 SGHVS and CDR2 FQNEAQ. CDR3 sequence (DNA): TGTGCCAGCAGCAGATCCGGGACTAGAAATAATGAGCAGTTCTTC. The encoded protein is CASSRSGTRNNEQFF.

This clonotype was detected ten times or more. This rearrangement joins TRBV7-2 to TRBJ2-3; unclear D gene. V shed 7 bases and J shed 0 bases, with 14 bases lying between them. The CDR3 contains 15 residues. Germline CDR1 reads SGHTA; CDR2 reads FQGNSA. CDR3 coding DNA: TGTGCCAGCACCCTCCGGGCGGCTAGCACAGATACGCAGTATTTT. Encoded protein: CASTLRAASTDTQYF.

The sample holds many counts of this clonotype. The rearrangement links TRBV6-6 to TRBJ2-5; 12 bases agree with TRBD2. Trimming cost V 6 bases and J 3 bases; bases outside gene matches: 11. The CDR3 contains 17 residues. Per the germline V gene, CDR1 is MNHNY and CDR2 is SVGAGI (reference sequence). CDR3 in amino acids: CASSPRLASGREETQYF. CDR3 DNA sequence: TGTGCCAGCAGCCCTAGGCTGGCTAGCGGGAGGGAAGAGACCCAGTACTTC.

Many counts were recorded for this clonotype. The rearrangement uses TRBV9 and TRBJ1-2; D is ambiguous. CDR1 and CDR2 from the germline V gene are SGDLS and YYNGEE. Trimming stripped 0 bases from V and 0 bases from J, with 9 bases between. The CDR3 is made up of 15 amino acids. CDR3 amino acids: CASSVDGRANYGYTF. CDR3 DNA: TGTGCCAGCAGCGTAGATGGCAGAGCTAACTATGGCTACACCTTC.

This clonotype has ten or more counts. CDR3 amino acids: CASSSAGITEAFF. The CDR3 DNA follows: TGTGCCAGCAGTTCGGCCGGGATAACTGAAGCTTTCTTT. The chain is built from TRBV27 and TRBJ1-1, with D uncertain. The CDR3 is made up of 13 amino acids. The V gene lost 4 bases and the J gene lost 5 bases, with 11 bases spanning the gap. Germline CDR1 is MNHEY and CDR2 is SMNVEV (reference sequence).

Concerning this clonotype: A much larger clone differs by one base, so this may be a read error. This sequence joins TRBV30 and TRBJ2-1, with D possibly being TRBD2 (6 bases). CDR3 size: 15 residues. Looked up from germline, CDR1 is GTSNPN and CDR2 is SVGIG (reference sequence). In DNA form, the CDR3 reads TGTGCCTGGAGTCCGTCTAGCGTCCTTTTCAATGAGCGGTTCTTC. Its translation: CAWSPSSVLFNERFF.

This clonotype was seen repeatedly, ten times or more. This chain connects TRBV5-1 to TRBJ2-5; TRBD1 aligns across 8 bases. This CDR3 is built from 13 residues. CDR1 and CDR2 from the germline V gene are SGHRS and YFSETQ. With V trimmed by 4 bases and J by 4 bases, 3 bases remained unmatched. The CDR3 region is CASSIDRGETQYF. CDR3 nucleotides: TGCGCCAGCAGCATAGACAGGGGAGAGACCCAGTACTTC.

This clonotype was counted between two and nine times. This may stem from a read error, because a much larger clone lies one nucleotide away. CDR3 protein: CASSLTGLSYEQHF. The CDR3, as DNA: TGTGCCAGCAGTCTTACGGGATTATCCTACGAGCAGCACTTC. The rearrangement uses TRBV27 and TRBJ2-7, with a tentative D call TRBD2 (5 bases). Germline CDR1 is MNHEY and CDR2 is SMNVEV (reference sequence). The CDR3 has 14 amino acids.

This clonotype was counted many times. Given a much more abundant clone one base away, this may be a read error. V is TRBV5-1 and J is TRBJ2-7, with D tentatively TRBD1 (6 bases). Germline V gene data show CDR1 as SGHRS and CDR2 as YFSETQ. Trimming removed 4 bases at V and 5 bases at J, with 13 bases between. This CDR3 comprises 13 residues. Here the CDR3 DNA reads TGCGCCAGCAGCCTGACAGGAGTCGACGAGCAGTACTTC. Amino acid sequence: CASSLTGVDEQYF.

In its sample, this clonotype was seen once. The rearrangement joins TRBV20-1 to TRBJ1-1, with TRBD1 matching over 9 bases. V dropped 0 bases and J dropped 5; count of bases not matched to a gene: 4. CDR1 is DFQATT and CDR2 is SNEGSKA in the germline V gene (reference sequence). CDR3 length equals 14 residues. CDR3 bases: TGCAGTGCTAGAGAAAGGACAGGGGCGACTGAAGCTTTCTTT. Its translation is CSARERTGATEAFF.

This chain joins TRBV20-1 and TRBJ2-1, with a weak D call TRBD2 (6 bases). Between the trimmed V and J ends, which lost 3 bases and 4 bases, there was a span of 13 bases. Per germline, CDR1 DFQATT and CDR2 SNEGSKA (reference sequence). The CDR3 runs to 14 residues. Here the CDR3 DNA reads TGCAGTGCTAGGTCCTGGCGGGATTACAATGAGCAGTTCTTC. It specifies CSARSWRDYNEQFF.

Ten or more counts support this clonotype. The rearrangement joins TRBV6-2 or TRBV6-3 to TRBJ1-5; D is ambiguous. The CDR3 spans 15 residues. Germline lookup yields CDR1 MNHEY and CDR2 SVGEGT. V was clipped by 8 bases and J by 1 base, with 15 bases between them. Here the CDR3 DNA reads TGTGCCAGCTCTAGATTGGGTGGGAGCAATCAGCCCCAGCATTTT. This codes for CASSRLGGSNQPQHF.

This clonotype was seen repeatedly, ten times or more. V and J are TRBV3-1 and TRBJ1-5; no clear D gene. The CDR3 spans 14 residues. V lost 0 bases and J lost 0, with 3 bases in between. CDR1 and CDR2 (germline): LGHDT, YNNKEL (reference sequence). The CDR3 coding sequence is TGTGCCAGCAGCCAAGAGGATAGCAATCAGCCCCAGCATTTT. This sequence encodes CASSQEDSNQPQHF.

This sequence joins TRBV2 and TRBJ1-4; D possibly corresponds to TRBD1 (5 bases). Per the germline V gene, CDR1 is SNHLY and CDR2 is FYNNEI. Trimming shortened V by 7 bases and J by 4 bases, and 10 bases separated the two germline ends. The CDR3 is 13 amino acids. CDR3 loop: CASTRDHNEKLFF. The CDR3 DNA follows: TGTGCCAGCACCCGGGACCATAATGAAAAACTGTTTTTT. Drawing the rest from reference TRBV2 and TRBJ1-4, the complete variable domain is EPEVTQTPSHQVTQMGQEVILRCVPISNHLYFYWYRQILGQKVEFLVSFYNNEISEKSEIFDDQFSVERPDGSNFTLKIRSTKLEDSAMYFCASTRDHNEKLFFGSGTQLSVL.

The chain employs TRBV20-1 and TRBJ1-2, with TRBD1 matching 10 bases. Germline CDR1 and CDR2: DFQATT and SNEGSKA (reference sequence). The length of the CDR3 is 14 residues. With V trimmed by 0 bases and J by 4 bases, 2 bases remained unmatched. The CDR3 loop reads CSARDRDRGYGYTF. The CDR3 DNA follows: TGCAGTGCTAGAGACCGGGACAGGGGCTATGGCTACACCTTC.

The CDR3 protein is CAISESETGDYGYTF. CDR3 DNA sequence: TGTGCCATCAGTGAGTCGGAGACAGGGGACTATGGCTACACCTTC. The chain has TRBV10-3 and TRBJ1-2, with TRBD1 matching over 8 bases. V lost 0 bases and J lost 3; bases outside the gene matches: 3. The length of the CDR3 is 15 residues. Per germline, CDR1 ENHRY and CDR2 SYGVKD.

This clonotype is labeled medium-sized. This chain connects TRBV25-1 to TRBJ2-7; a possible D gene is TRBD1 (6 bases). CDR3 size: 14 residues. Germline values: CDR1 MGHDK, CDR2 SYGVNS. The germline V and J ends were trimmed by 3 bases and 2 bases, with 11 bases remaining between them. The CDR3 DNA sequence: TGTGCCAGCAGTGATCACAGGGCACCCTACGAGCAGTACTTC. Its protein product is CASSDHRAPYEQYF.

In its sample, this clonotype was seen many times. The CDR3 protein is CASTPGTSGSEQFF. DNA of the CDR3: TGTGCCAGCACTCCCGGGACTAGCGGGAGTGAGCAGTTCTTC. The gene calls are TRBV6-2 or TRBV6-3 and TRBJ2-1; 14 bases map to TRBD2. Germline loops: CDR1 MNHEY, CDR2 SVGEGT. CDR3 length equals 14 residues. Losses at the gene ends were 7 bases for V and 9 bases for J; bases not matched to a gene: 5.